This T cell receptor beta chain came from a study of T cells after yellow fever vaccination. This CDR3 is built from 15 residues. The V and J ends lost 5 bases and 3 bases, in that order; junction bases with no gene match: 2. Germline loops: CDR1 MNHEY, CDR2 SMNVEV (reference sequence). The study made its TCR cDNA through 5'RACE template switching. That step introduced a universal primer site along with UMIs. A single record per CDR3 protein comes from TCRdb applying MiXCR to the 5' RACE reads. The table includes tens of thousands of distinct CDR3 sequences, roughly 7.3% detected once. Findings of the study overall: Most primary-vaccination clones recurred post-booster (approximately 96% CD4, about 90% CD8). Few clonotypes appeared in both CD4 and CD8 compartments.

This clonotype appeared many times. The target antigen is unknown. The V gene is TRBV27, the J gene TRBJ2-6; 9 bases align to TRBD1. This material consisted of CD8+ T cells sorted from PBMCs, taken approximately 16 days after the first yellow fever vaccination. This receptor was taken from a man younger than 35 who received the YFV17D yellow fever vaccine. The CDR3 sequence: CASSTGGIGANVLTF. The CDR3 DNA reads as TGTGCCAGCAGTACAGGGGGCATTGGGGCCAACGTCCTGACTTTC.